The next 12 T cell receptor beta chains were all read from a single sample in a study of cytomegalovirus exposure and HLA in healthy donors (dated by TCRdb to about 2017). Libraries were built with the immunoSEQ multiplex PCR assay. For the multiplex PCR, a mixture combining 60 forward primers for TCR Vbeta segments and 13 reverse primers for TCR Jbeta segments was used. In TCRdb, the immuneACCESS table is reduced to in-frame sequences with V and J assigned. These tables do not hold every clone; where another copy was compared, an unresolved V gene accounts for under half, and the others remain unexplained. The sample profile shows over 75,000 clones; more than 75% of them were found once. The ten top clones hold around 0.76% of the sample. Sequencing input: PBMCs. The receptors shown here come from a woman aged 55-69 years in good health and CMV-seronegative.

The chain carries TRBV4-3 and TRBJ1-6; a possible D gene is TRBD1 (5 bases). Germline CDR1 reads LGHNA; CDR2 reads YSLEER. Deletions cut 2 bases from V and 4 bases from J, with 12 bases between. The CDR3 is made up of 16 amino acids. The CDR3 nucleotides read TGCGCCAGCAGCCAAAGTAGGGGAAATTATAATTCACCCCTCCACTTT. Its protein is CASSQSRGNYNSPLHF.

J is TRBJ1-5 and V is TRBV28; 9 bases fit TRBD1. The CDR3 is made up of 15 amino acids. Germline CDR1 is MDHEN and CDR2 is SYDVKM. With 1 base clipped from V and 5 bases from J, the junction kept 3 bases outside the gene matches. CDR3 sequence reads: CASSLLGQGDQPQHF. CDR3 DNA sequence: TGTGCCAGCAGTTTATTGGGACAGGGCGATCAGCCCCAGCATTTT.

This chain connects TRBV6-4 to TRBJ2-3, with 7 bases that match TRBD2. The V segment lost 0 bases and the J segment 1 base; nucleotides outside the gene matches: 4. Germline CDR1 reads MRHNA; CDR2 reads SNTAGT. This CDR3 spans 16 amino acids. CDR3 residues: CASSDSAGEGTDTQYF. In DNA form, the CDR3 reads TGTGCCAGCAGTGACTCTGCGGGGGAGGGCACAGATACGCAGTATTTT.

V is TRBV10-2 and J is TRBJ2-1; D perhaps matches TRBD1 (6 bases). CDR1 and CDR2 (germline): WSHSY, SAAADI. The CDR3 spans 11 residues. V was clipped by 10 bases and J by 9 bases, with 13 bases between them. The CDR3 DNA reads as TGCGCCACCCAACAGGGCCGTGAGCAGTTCTTC. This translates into CATQQGREQFF.

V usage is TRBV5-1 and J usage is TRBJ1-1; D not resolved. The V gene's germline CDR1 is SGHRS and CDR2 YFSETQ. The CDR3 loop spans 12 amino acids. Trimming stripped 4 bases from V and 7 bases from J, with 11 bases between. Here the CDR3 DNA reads TGCGCCAGCAGCCCGGGGTCGTATGAAGCTTTCTTT. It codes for CASSPGSYEAFF.

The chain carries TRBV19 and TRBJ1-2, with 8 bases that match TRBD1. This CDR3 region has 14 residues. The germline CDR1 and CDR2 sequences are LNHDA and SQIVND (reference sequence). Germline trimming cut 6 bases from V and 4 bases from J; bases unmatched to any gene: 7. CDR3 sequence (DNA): TGTGCCAGTAGGGACGGACAGGGATTCTATGGCTACACCTTC. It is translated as CASRDGQGFYGYTF.

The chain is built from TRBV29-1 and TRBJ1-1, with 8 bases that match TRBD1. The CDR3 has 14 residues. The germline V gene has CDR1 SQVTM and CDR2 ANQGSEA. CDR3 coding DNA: TGCACCGCCTCAGGGGGCTCAGCTAACACTGAAGCTTTCTTT. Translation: CTASGGSANTEAFF.

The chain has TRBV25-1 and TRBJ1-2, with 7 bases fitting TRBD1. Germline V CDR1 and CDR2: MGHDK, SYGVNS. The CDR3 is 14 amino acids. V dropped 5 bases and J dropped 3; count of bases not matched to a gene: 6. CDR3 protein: CASSKTGTHYGYTF. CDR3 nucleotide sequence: TGTGCCAGCAGTAAGACAGGGACCCACTATGGCTACACCTTC.

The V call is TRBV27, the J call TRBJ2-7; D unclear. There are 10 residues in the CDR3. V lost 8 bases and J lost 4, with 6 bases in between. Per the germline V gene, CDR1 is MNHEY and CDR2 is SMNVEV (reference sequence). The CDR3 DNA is TGTGCCAGCGGTCAGTACGAGCAGTACTTC. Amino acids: CASGQYEQYF.

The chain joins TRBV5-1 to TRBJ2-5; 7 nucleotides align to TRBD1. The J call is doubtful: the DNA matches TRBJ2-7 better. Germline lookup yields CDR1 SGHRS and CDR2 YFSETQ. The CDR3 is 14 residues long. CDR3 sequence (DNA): TGCGCCAGCGGAACAGGGGTCTCCCCCTACGAGCAGTACTTC. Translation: CASGTGVSPYEQYF.

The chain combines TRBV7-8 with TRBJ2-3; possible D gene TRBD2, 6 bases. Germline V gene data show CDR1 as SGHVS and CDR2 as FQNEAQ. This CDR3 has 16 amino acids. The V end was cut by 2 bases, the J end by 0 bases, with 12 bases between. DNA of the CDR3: TGTGCCAGCAGCTTACTAGCGACGATAAGCACAGATACGCAGTATTTT. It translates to CASSLLATISTDTQYF. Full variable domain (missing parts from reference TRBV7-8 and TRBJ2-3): GAGVSQSPRYKVAKRGQDVALRCDPISGHVSLFWYQQALGQGPEFLTYFQNEAQLDKSGLPSDRFFAERPEGSVSTLKIQRTQQEDSAVYLCASSLLATISTDTQYFGPGTRLTVL.

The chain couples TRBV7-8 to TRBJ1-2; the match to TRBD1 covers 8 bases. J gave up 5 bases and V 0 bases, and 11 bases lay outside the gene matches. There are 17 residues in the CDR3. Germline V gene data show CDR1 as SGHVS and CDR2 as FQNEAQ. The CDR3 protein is CASSLAPGTGLFYGYTF. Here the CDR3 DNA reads TGTGCCAGCAGCTTAGCGCCAGGGACAGGCCTCTTTTATGGCTACACCTTC.